Each of the 23 T cell receptor beta chains below was sequenced from the same sample in a study of vaccination and CD4 T cells after COVID-19. The Oncomine TCR Beta short-read assay generated sequence data from the DNA of cultured CD4+ T cells. Each CDR3 protein is one row after TCRdb ran MiXCR on the PCR reads. The sample lists approximately 2,800 distinct CDR3 sequences, over 70% occurring once. Their cognate antigens are unknown. Stated treatment: approximately nine-day PBMC culture with coronavirus spike peptide pools or control peptides (ViraFEST assay). The sample taken for sequencing was CD4+ T cells from blood, cultured in vitro. The source of these receptors is a human donor who had recovered from COVID-19.

J is TRBJ2-7 and V is TRBV6-5; a possible D gene is TRBD2 (6 bases). Germline CDR1 is MNHEY and CDR2 is SVGAGI. The CDR3 runs to 16 residues. Trimming stripped 4 bases from V and 0 bases from J, with 16 bases between. CDR3 DNA sequence: TGTGCCAGCAGTTTGTGGGTGTTCGGGGGCTCCTACGAGCAGTACTTC. It yields the protein CASSLWVFGGSYEQYF.

The chain couples TRBV5-4 to TRBJ1-2; D is possibly TRBD1 (5 bases). Trimming cost V 0 bases and J 1 base, with 16 bases left between them. CDR3 length equals 17 residues. The germline V gene encodes CDR1 SGHNT and CDR2 YYREEE (reference sequence). The DNA of the CDR3 is TGTGCCAGCAGCTTGGGATCGTCGGGGGGATTTAACTATGGCTACACCTTC. Translating gives CASSLGSSGGFNYGYTF.

This clonotype is large in the sample. The chain couples TRBV6-1 to TRBJ1-6; TRBD1 agrees at 8 bases. CDR1 MNHNS and CDR2 SASEGT come from the germline V gene. J lost 6 bases, V lost 6 bases, and 10 bases had no gene match. The CDR3 consists of 16 residues. The CDR3 DNA follows: TGTGCCAGCAGCCGCAGCGGACAGGGAAGTAATTCACCCCTCCACTTT. It yields the protein CASSRSGQGSNSPLHF.

The chain joins TRBV12-3 or TRBV12-4 to TRBJ2-7; D is ambiguous. CDR3 length: 12 residues. Trimming shortened V by 2 bases and J by 4 bases, and 6 bases separated the two germline ends. This chain's CDR3 is CASSLKGYEQYF. The CDR3 DNA reads TGTGCCAGCAGTTTAAAAGGTTACGAGCAGTACTTC.

The CDR3 nucleotides are TGTGCCAGCAGCCAGGGCTACGAGCAGTACTTC. It encodes CASSQGYEQYF. The chain employs TRBV2 and TRBJ2-7, with a weak D call TRBD1 (5 bases). The CDR3 covers 11 residues. V was shortened by 6 bases and J by 3 bases, with 6 bases between the two germline ends. Germline V gene lookup returns CDR1 SNHLY and CDR2 FYNNEI.

V usage is TRBV15 and J usage is TRBJ1-1, with D hard to call. CDR3 length equals 15 residues. Germline CDR1 reads LNHNV; CDR2 reads YYDKDF (reference sequence). The germline V and J ends were trimmed by 5 bases and 0 bases, with 13 bases remaining between them. CDR3 in amino acids: CATSGEWTVNTEAFF. The CDR3, as DNA: TGTGCCACCAGCGGTGAATGGACCGTGAACACTGAAGCTTTCTTT.

The rearrangement joins TRBV19 to TRBJ1-6; unclear D gene. Deletions cut 5 bases from V and 5 bases from J, with 10 bases between. Germline CDR1 reads LNHDA; CDR2 reads SQIVND (reference sequence). The CDR3 is 14 amino acids. The DNA for the CDR3 is TGTGCCAGTAGTCCGGTGGATCATAATTCACCCCTCCACTTT. The encoded protein is CASSPVDHNSPLHF.

The V and J genes are TRBV7-9 and TRBJ2-3; possible D gene TRBD1, 5 bases. V was shortened by 4 bases and J by 2 bases, with 7 bases between the two germline ends. Germline CDR1 reads SEHNR; CDR2 reads FQNEAQ (reference sequence). There are 13 residues in the CDR3. CDR3 loop: CASSYRNTDTQYF. The DNA of the CDR3 is TGTGCCAGCAGCTACAGGAACACAGATACGCAGTATTTT.

This clonotype appeared a single time. This rearrangement joins TRBV7-6 to TRBJ1-1; TRBD1 is a possible D gene (6 bases). This CDR3 is built from 13 residues. V dropped 5 bases and J dropped 1 base, with 8 bases sitting between them. The germline V gene encodes CDR1 SGHVS and CDR2 FNYEAQ. CDR3 sequence: CASSTGPNTEAFF. The CDR3 DNA follows: TGTGCCAGCAGCACAGGGCCGAACACTGAAGCTTTCTTT.

This chain joins TRBV6-1 and TRBJ1-5; no firm D call. CDR3 size: 16 residues. Germline V gene lookup returns CDR1 MNHNS and CDR2 SASEGT. Trimming stripped 6 bases from V and 0 bases from J, with 15 bases between. CDR3 DNA sequence: TGTGCCAGCAGCCTCGGCGGCAGAGTTAGCAATCAGCCCCAGCATTTT. Translating gives CASSLGGRVSNQPQHF.

The chain employs TRBV2 and TRBJ2-2, with D possibly called TRBD1 or TRBD2 (7 bases each). In germline, CDR1 is SNHLY, CDR2 FYNNEI. The CDR3 consists of 15 residues. Between the trimmed V and J ends, which lost 6 bases and 5 bases, there was a span of 16 bases. The CDR3 nucleotides are TGTGCCAGCAGGGGGAGGGGGCGAAGGACCGGGGAGCTGTTTTTT. Protein: CASRGRGRRTGELFF.

The chain is built from TRBV4-3 and TRBJ1-5, with 9 bases lining up with TRBD1. V shed 4 bases and J 1 base; nucleotides not matched to a gene: 11. Germline V gene sequence: CDR1 LGHNA, CDR2 YSLEER. The CDR3 is 18 amino acids. CDR3: CASSPKTGGLSSNQPQHF. The CDR3 DNA is TGCGCCAGCAGCCCTAAAACAGGGGGCCTGTCGAGCAATCAGCCCCAGCATTTT.

The sample holds one count of this clonotype. The rearrangement joins TRBV2 to TRBJ2-2; D is unclear. V was trimmed by 7 bases and J by 1 base, leaving 10 bases between them. This CDR3 has 14 residues. Per germline, CDR1 SNHLY and CDR2 FYNNEI. The CDR3 DNA follows: TGTGCCAGCACAGAGAACAAGAACACCGGGGAGCTGTTTTTT. Translated: CASTENKNTGELFF.

V and J are TRBV19 and TRBJ2-3; D not resolved. This CDR3 has 13 amino acids. Looked up from germline, CDR1 is LNHDA and CDR2 is SQIVND (reference sequence). Trimming took off 2 bases at V and 3 bases at J, with 6 bases between the two ends. CDR3 in DNA: TGTGCCAGTAGTATATCAGAAACAGATACGCAGTATTTT. The encoded protein is CASSISETDTQYF. The whole variable domain, remainder taken from reference TRBV19 and TRBJ2-3, is DGGITQSPKYLFRKEGQNVTLSCEQNLNHDAMYWYRQDPGQGLRLIYYSQIVNDFQKGDIAEGYSVSREKKESFPLTVTSAQKNPTAFYLCASSISETDTQYFGPGTRLTVL.

This clonotype is medium-sized (0.01 to 0.1%). The chain carries TRBV6-4 and TRBJ1-1, with a tentative D call TRBD1 (6 bases). The length of the CDR3 is 15 residues. CDR1 is MRHNA and CDR2 is SNTAGT in the germline V gene. The germline V and J ends were trimmed by 7 bases and 0 bases, with 15 bases remaining between them. CDR3 protein: CASKQGPFVNTEAFF. CDR3 sequence (DNA): TGTGCCAGCAAACAGGGACCTTTTGTGAACACTGAAGCTTTCTTT.

V and J are TRBV7-3 and TRBJ1-1, with D unresolved. The CDR3 is 16 residues long. Germline CDR1 is SGHTA and CDR2 is FQGTGA. The V end lost 2 bases, the J end lost 0 bases, and 13 bases lay between the germline ends. CDR3 loop: CASSLLSGTMNTEAFF. Here the CDR3 DNA reads TGTGCCAGCAGCTTATTGTCCGGCACTATGAACACTGAAGCTTTCTTT.

The table lists this clonotype with a few counts. Given a much more abundant clone one base away, this may be a read error. The rearrangement links TRBV25-1 to TRBJ1-2; 8 nucleotides line up with TRBD1. The CDR3 runs to 13 residues. Germline loops: CDR1 MGHDK, CDR2 SYGVNS. Written as DNA, the CDR3 is TGTGCCGGCAGTCAGACAGGGGCCAGCGGCTACACCTTC. Translated, it gives CAGSQTGASGYTF.

CDR3 bases: TGTGCCAGCAGCTCCGCACGGACAGGGGGTAATACCCATGGCTACACCTTC. Its protein product is CASSSARTGGNTHGYTF. The V and J genes are TRBV7-9 and TRBJ1-2, with 10 bases matching TRBD1. The CDR3 is made up of 17 amino acids. In germline, CDR1 is SEHNR, CDR2 FQNEAQ (reference sequence). V shed 4 bases and J 6 bases; nucleotides not matched to a gene: 14.

The chain uses TRBV6-1 and TRBJ2-3; weak D call: TRBD2 (5 bases). Germline CDR1 and CDR2: MNHNS and SASEGT. Trimming pared 5 bases from V and 3 bases from J, leaving 18 bases between. The length of the CDR3 is 16 residues. The CDR3 DNA sequence: TGTGCCAGCAGTCCAAGCGGTGGGAGTTGGACAGATACGCAGTATTTT. It is translated as CASSPSGGSWTDTQYF.

The gene calls are TRBV15 and TRBJ1-6; unclear D gene. The CDR3 has 13 amino acids. V gave up 1 base and J gave up 10 bases, with 8 bases separating them. Germline CDR1 and CDR2: LNHNV and YYDKDF (reference sequence). CDR3 DNA sequence: TGTGCCACCAGCAGAGTGGGGTCGTCACCCCTCCACTTT. This sequence encodes CATSRVGSSPLHF.

The V gene is TRBV11-2, the J gene TRBJ1-2, with TRBD1 matching over 7 bases. The CDR3 extends over 16 amino acids. CDR1 and CDR2 from the germline V gene are SGHAT and FQNNGV. The junction had 8 bases not matched to a gene; V was cut back by 1 base and J by 3 bases. The DNA of the CDR3 is TGTGCCAGCAGCTTAGGACTAAGAGGGGGCGACTATGGCTACACCTTC. Translation gives CASSLGLRGGDYGYTF.

Of note for this clonotype: It is likely a read error, because the conserved phenylalanine at the end of the CDR3 is missing. The chain joins TRBV7-2 to TRBJ1-2, with D possibly matching TRBD1 (6 bases). Germline CDR1 is SGHTA and CDR2 is FQGNSA. CDR3 size: 13 residues. Trimming took off 4 bases at V and 8 bases at J, with 14 bases between the two ends. This CDR3 is CASSSGQIWGYTL. Written as DNA, the CDR3 is TGTGCCAGCAGCTCCGGACAGATCTGGGGCTACACCCTC.

The chain joins TRBV6-1 to TRBJ2-3; D is unresolved. Trimming left V 8 bases short and J 0 bases short, with 6 bases between. The CDR3 covers 12 residues. Germline CDR1 is MNHNS and CDR2 is SASEGT. CDR3 in amino acids: CASRASTDTQYF. DNA of the CDR3: TGTGCCAGCCGGGCGAGCACAGATACGCAGTATTTT.